This TCR beta chain is drawn from a study of control samples from healthy donors and cancer patients. The protocol was immunoSEQ multiplex PCR, while the TCRdb copy is restricted to in-frame clones and leaves out a portion. Here the sample spans 57,000 or so clones, 90% being singletons. CDR1 is SEHNR, CDR2 FQNEAQ, per germline (reference sequence). The length of the CDR3 is 15 residues. The trim removed 1 base at V and 10 bases at J, leaving 10 bases unmatched. This TCR came from a man between 60 and 75 years old with colorectal cancer. The rearrangement uses TRBV7-9 and TRBJ2-1, with 7 bases aligning to TRBD2. The sequencing input was PBMCs. The CDR3 DNA reads as TGTGCCAGCAGCTTAGGGGGAGCGGGGCTCCTCGAGCAGTTCTTC. This encodes CASSLGGAGLLEQFF.